A selection of T cell receptor beta chains follows, all from one sample in a study of spatial heterogeneity in lung cancer. TCRdb re-called the 5' RACE reads through MiXCR, storing one row per CDR3 protein. The table lists 11,000 or so distinct CDR3 sequences, approximately 4% of them singletons. The input for sequencing was normal lung tissue next to the tumor, taken at surgery. Every receptor here comes from a male donor with early-stage non-small cell lung cancer. The CDR3 runs from the conserved cysteine through the conserved F or W. D genes are given only for firm matches. Clone size appears in some rows only: once, few, many, or a class for an expanded clone.

TRBD1 TRBJ1-5 medium-sized TRBV6-1 15 CASSARQGKGQPQHF TGTGCCAGCAGTGCTCGACAGGGGAAGGGTCAGCCCCAGCATTTT
. TRBJ1-3 many TRBV7-3 13 CASSSAAGNTIYF TGTGCCAGCAGCTCGGCGGCCGGAAACACCATATATTTT
. TRBJ2-1 few TRBV7-6 17 CASSSGGYQIVDNEQFF TGTGCCAGCAGCTCCGGCGGGTATCAGATCGTGGACAATGAGCAGTTCTTC
. TRBJ2-1 many TRBV28 12 CASRSSLREQFF TGTGCCAGCAGGTCCAGCCTAAGGGAGCAGTTCTTC
. TRBJ2-1 many TRBV7-7 12 CASSLAGGEQFF TGTGCTAGCAGCTTGGCAGGGGGGGAGCAGTTCTTC
. TRBJ2-4 many TRBV7-9 14 CASSSLQGWNIQYF TGTGCCAGCAGCTCTCTACAGGGATGGAACATTCAGTACTTC
. TRBJ2-4 medium-sized TRBV6-2/TRBV6-3 15 CASSYGHPAKNIQYF TGTGCCAGCAGTTATGGGCATCCAGCCAAAAACATTCAGTACTTC
TRBD2 TRBJ2-3 many TRBV20-1 15 CSATQAGLNTDTQYF TGCAGTGCTACGCAGGCGGGACTAAACACAGATACGCAGTATTTT
. TRBJ1-1 many TRBV6-2/TRBV6-3 13 CASRDRWNTEAFF TGTGCCAGCAGAGACAGGTGGAACACTGAAGCTTTCTTT
TRBD2 TRBJ2-5 many TRBV20-1 15 CSANPTSPRQETQYF TGCAGTGCTAATCCGACTAGCCCGAGACAAGAGACCCAGTACTTC
TRBD1 TRBJ2-5 . TRBV2 15 CASSRDRGLGGTQYF TGTGCCAGCAGTCGGGACAGGGGCCTTGGAGGAACCCAGTACTTC
. TRBJ2-2 medium-sized TRBV7-9 16 CASSQRQVSNTGELFF TGTGCCAGCAGCCAACGACAGGTTTCCAACACCGGGGAGCTGTTTTTT
TRBD1 TRBJ1-3 many TRBV27 16 CASSSRTGGMGNTIYF TGTGCCAGCAGTTCTCGGACAGGGGGCATGGGAAACACCATATATTTT
TRBD1 TRBJ2-5 many TRBV6-6 14 CASSYDREGGTQYF TGTGCCAGCAGTTACGACAGGGAAGGGGGGACCCAGTACTTC
TRBD1 TRBJ1-1 . TRBV7-9 17 CASSPGARGQMNTEAFF TGTGCCAGCAGCCCTGGGGCAAGGGGACAGATGAACACTGAAGCTTTCTTT
TRBD2 TRBJ2-3 many TRBV6-5 15 CASSLSSGSRDTQYF TGTGCCAGCAGTTTATCTAGCGGGAGCAGGGATACGCAGTATTTT
TRBD2 TRBJ2-3 . TRBV7-8 16 CASNHWSGGPSDTQYF TGTGCCAGCAACCATTGGAGCGGGGGGCCTTCAGATACGCAGTATTTT
. TRBJ1-4 many TRBV29-1 12 CSVTGANEKLFF TGCAGCGTGACAGGAGCTAATGAAAAACTGTTTTTT
TRBD2 TRBJ2-3 . TRBV5-1 15 CASSLELAGTDTQYF TGCGCCAGCAGCTTGGAACTAGCGGGCACAGATACGCAGTATTTT
TRBD1 TRBJ1-5 many TRBV5-5 15 CASSPGQGYNQPQHF TGTGCCAGCAGCCCGGGACAGGGTTACAATCAGCCCCAGCATTTT
. TRBJ2-7 medium-sized TRBV20-1 16 CSARGGTASRSYEQYF TGCAGTGCTAGAGGCGGGACAGCCTCAAGGTCCTACGAGCAGTACTTC
TRBD1 TRBJ1-2 many TRBV2 13 CASIPDRDYGYTF TGTGCCAGCATTCCGGACAGGGACTATGGCTACACCTTC
TRBD1 TRBJ2-1 medium-sized TRBV12-3/TRBV12-4 16 CASSLIGTARLNEQFF TGTGCCAGCAGTTTAATCGGGACAGCCCGCCTCAATGAGCAGTTCTTC
. TRBJ1-2 medium-sized TRBV6-6 13 CASSLSADYGYTF TGTGCCAGCAGTTTAAGTGCAGACTATGGCTACACCTTC
TRBD1 TRBJ2-1 many TRBV9 15 CASSVGTGAYNEQFF TGTGCCAGCAGCGTTGGGACAGGGGCGTACAATGAGCAGTTCTTC
TRBD1 TRBJ1-1 medium-sized TRBV7-9 17 CASSLVYRGSGDTEAFF TGTGCCAGCAGCTTAGTATACAGGGGCAGTGGGGACACTGAAGCTTTCTTT
. TRBJ2-3 few TRBV29-1 14 CSWWFPTAGDTQYF TGCAGCTGGTGGTTCCCGACAGCGGGAGATACGCAGTATTTT
. TRBJ1-5 medium-sized TRBV12-3/TRBV12-4 14 CASSGTFRSQPQHF TGTGCCAGCAGTGGGACATTCCGGAGTCAGCCCCAGCATTTT
. TRBJ1-1 many TRBV7-2 14 CASSSNFVNTEAFF TGTGCCAGCAGCTCCAATTTCGTCAACACTGAAGCTTTCTTT
. TRBJ2-2 many TRBV29-1 15 CSVKGRSLNTGELFF TGCAGCGTTAAGGGGAGATCCCTCAACACCGGGGAGCTGTTTTTT
TRBD1 TRBJ2-1 many TRBV4-3 16 CASSPISPGQNNEQFF TGCGCCAGCAGCCCAATATCACCGGGACAGAACAATGAGCAGTTCTTC
. TRBJ1-2 many TRBV7-2 14 CASSLDSGSGGYTF TGTGCCAGCAGCTTAGATTCAGGGAGTGGTGGCTACACCTTC
. TRBJ2-1 . TRBV5-5 13 CASTLTPGNEQFF TGTGCCAGCACGTTGACCCCCGGCAATGAGCAGTTCTTC
TRBD2 TRBJ2-7 many TRBV6-6 14 CASRMTSGGLEQYF TGTGCCAGCAGAATGACTAGCGGGGGGTTAGAGCAGTACTTC
. TRBJ2-1 medium-sized TRBV19 13 CASSVRASGEQFF TGTGCCAGTAGTGTCAGGGCTTCAGGTGAGCAGTTCTTC
TRBD1 TRBJ1-3 many TRBV12-3/TRBV12-4 16 CASSSPDRVRGNTIYF TGTGCCAGCAGTTCCCCTGACAGGGTGCGTGGAAACACCATATATTTT
. TRBJ2-1 medium-sized TRBV7-8 13 CASSLGGISRKFF TGTGCCAGCAGCTTAGGGGGTATATCCAGGAAGTTCTTC
. TRBJ2-7 many TRBV4-2 16 CASSQDGRGGYDEQYF TGTGCCAGCAGCCAAGATGGCAGGGGAGGCTACGACGAGCAGTACTTC
TRBD1 TRBJ1-3 medium-sized TRBV7-9 17 CASSPQTGTYSGNTIYF TGTGCCAGCAGCCCGCAGACAGGGACCTACTCTGGAAACACCATATATTTT
. TRBJ2-3 medium-sized TRBV4-3 14 CASSLGITQSTQYF TGCGCCAGCAGCCTGGGAATTACCCAATCTACGCAGTATTTT
. TRBJ2-3 medium-sized TRBV20-1 14 CSATTPSRGYTQYF TGCAGTGCCACAACCCCTTCGAGGGGGTATACGCAGTATTTT
. TRBJ2-2 medium-sized TRBV7-9 16 CASSPIGRENTGELFF TGTGCCAGCAGCCCGATTGGAAGGGAGAACACCGGGGAGCTGTTTTTT
TRBD1 TRBJ2-3 few TRBV5-1 14 CASSGTGVVDTQYF TGCGCCAGCAGCGGTACAGGGGTAGTAGATACGCAGTATTTT
. TRBJ1-1 medium-sized TRBV7-3 15 CASSLDPARSTEAFF TGTGCCAGCAGCTTAGATCCAGCTCGGAGCACTGAAGCTTTCTTT
. TRBJ2-7 many TRBV5-1 14 CASSGAHQVYEQYF TGCGCCAGCTCCGGGGCCCACCAGGTTTACGAGCAGTACTTC
TRBD1 TRBJ1-1 many TRBV7-9 14 CASSPSRDRFEAFF TGTGCCAGCAGCCCGTCCCGGGACAGGTTTGAAGCTTTCTTT
TRBD2 TRBJ2-1 many TRBV20-1 14 CSAFLAGGLNEQFF TGCAGTGCTTTCCTAGCGGGAGGGCTCAATGAGCAGTTCTTC
TRBD2 TRBJ2-2 many TRBV4-2 18 CASSPGTSGRENTGELFF TGTGCCAGCAGCCCTGGGACTAGCGGGAGAGAGAACACCGGGGAGCTGTTTTTT
TRBD1 TRBJ1-2 medium-sized TRBV6-5 16 CASRPEGARANYGYTF TGTGCCAGCAGACCCGAGGGGGCCCGAGCTAACTATGGCTACACCTTC
TRBD1 TRBJ1-1 many TRBV12-3/TRBV12-4 15 CASRPGTGRDTEAFF TGTGCCAGCAGACCCGGGACAGGGAGGGACACTGAAGCTTTCTTT
TRBD2 TRBJ2-7 few TRBV27 15 CASNMVGTRGTEQYF TGTGCCAGCAATATGGTCGGGACTAGAGGCACCGAGCAGTACTTC
TRBD2 TRBJ2-5 medium-sized TRBV20-1 13 CSAFSGGEKTQYF TGCAGTGCTTTCAGTGGGGGGGAGAAGACCCAGTACTTC